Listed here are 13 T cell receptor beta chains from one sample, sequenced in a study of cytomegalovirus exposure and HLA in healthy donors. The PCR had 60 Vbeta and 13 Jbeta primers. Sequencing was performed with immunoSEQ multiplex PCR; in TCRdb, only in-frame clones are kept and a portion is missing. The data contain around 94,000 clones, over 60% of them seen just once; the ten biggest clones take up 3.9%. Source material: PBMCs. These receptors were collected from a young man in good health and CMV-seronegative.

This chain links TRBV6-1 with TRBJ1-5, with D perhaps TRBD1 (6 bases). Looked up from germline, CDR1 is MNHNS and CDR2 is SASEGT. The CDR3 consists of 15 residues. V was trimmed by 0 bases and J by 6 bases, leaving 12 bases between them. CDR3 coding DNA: TGTGCCAGCAGTGAAGCGAGGGGGGGAGGTCAGCCCCAGCATTTT. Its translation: CASSEARGGGQPQHF.

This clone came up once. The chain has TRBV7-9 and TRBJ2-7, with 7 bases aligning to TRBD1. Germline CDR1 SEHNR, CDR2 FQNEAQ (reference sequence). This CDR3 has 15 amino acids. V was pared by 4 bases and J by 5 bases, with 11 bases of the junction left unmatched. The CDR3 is CASSSRDRVSDEQYF. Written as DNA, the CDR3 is TGTGCCAGCAGCTCCCGAGACAGGGTTTCGGACGAGCAGTACTTC.

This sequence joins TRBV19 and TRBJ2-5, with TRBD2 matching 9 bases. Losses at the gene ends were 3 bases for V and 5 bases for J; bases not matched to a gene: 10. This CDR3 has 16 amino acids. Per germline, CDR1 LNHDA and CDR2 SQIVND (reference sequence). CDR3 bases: TGTGCCAGTAGTATTGGGGGTAGCGGGGGAAGGGAGACCCAGTACTTC. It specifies CASSIGGSGGRETQYF. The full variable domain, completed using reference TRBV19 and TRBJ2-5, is DGGITQSPKYLFRKEGQNVTLSCEQNLNHDAMYWYRQDPGQGLRLIYYSQIVNDFQKGDIAEGYSVSREKKESFPLTVTSAQKNPTAFYLCASSIGGSGGRETQYFGPGTRLLVL.

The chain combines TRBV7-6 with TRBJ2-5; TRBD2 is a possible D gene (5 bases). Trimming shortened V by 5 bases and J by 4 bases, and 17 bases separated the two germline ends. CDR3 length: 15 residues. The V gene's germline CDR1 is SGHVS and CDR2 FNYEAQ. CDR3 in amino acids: CASSLTLLGRETQYF. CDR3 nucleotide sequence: TGTGCCAGCAGCCTCACCTTACTAGGGCGAGAGACCCAGTACTTC.

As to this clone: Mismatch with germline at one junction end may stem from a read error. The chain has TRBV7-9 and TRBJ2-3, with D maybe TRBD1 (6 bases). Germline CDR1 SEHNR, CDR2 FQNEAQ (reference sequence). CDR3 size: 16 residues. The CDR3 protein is CSSSSSRGGPTFTQYF. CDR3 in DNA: TGTTCCAGCAGCTCCTCTCGAGGGGGTCCCACATTTACGCAGTATTTT.

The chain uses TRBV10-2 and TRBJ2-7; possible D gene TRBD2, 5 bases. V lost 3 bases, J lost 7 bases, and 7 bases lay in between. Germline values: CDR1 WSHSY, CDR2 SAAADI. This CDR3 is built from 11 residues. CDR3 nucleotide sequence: TGCGCCAGCAGTGACGGGGTTGAGCAGTACTTC. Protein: CASSDGVEQYF.

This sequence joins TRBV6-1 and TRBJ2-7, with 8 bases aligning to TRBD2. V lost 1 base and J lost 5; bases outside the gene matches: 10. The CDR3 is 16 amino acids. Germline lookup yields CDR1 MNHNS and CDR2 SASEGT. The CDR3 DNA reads TGTGCCAGCAGTGAAGTTAAGCGGGAGCCGCGCGACGAGCAGTACTTC. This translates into CASSEVKREPRDEQYF.

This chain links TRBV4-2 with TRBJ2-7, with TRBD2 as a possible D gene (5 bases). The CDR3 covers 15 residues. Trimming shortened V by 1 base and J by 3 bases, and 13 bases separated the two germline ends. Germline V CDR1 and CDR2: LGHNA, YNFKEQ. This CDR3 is CASSQGGEDIYEQYF. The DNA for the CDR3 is TGTGCCAGCAGCCAAGGGGGAGAGGATATCTACGAGCAGTACTTC.

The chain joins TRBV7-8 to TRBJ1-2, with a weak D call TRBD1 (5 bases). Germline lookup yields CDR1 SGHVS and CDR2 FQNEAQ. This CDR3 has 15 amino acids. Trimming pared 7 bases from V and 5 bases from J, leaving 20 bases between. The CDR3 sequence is CASTLRAGRDYGYTF. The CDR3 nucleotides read TGTGCCAGCACCCTTAGGGCAGGGAGGGATTATGGCTACACCTTC. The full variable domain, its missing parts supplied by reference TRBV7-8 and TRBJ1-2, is GAGVSQSPRYKVAKRGQDVALRCDPISGHVSLFWYQQALGQGPEFLTYFQNEAQLDKSGLPSDRFFAERPEGSVSTLKIQRTQQEDSAVYLCASTLRAGRDYGYTFGSGTRLTVV.

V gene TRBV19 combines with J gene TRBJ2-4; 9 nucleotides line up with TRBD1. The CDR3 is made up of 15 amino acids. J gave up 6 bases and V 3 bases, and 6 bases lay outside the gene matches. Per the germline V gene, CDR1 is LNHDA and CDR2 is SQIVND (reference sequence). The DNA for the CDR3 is TGTGCCAGTAGTATTTCGGACAGGGGAGGAAACATTCAGTACTTC. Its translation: CASSISDRGGNIQYF.

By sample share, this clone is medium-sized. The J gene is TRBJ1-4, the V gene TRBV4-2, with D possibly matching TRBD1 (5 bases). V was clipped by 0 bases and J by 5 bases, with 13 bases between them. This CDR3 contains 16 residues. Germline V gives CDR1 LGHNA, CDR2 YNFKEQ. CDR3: CASSQDISGGNEKLFF. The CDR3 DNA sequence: TGTGCCAGCAGCCAAGATATTTCGGGGGGAAATGAAAAACTGTTTTTT.

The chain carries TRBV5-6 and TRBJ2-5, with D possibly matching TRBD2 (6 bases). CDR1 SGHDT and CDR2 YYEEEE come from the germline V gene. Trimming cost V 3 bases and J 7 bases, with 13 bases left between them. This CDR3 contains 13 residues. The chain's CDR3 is CASSSGLEGTQYF. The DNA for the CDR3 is TGTGCCAGCAGCTCCGGATTGGAGGGGACCCAGTACTTC.

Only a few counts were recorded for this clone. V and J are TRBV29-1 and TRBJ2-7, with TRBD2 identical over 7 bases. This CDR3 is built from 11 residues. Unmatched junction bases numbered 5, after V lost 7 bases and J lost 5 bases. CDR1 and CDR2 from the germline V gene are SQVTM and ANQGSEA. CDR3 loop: CSGLGRDEQYF. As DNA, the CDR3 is TGCAGCGGCCTGGGGAGGGACGAGCAGTACTTC.